This T cell receptor (beta chain) was sequenced during a study of spatial heterogeneity in lung cancer. This clonotype has at least ten counts. Time point of the sample: sample taken at primary tumor resection. Unsorted tumor, nontumor lung tissue or cryopreserved PBMC supplied the whole RNA. MiXCR, applied by TCRdb to the 5' RACE reads, yields one record per CDR3 protein. The profile shows nearly 15,000 distinct CDR3 sequences, 7.9% of them singletons. This TCR came from a female donor with early-stage non-small cell lung cancer. Sequencing used PBMCs, obtained at surgery.

In nucleotides, the CDR3 is TGCAGCGTTGGGACAGCCCCCTACGAGCAGTACTTC. Translation: CSVGTAPYEQYF. V is TRBV29-1 and J is TRBJ2-7; possible D gene TRBD1, 6 bases. The germline gives CDR1 SQVTM, CDR2 ANQGSEA. The CDR3 spans 12 residues. The V and J ends lost 4 bases and 2 bases respectively, with 9 bases between them.